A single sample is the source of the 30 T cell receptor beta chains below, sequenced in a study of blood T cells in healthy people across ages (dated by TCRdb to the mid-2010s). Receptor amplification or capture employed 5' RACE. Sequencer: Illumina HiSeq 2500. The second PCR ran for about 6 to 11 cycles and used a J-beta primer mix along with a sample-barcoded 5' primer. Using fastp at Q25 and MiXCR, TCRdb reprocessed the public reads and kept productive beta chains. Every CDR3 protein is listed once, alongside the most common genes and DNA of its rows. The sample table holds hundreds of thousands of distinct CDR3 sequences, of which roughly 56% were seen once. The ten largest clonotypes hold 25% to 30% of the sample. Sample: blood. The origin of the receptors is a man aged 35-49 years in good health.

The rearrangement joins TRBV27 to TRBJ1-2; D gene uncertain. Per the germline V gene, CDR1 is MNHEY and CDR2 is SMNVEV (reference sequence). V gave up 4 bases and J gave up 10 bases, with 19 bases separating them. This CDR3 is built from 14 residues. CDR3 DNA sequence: TGTGCCAGCAGTTCATATCCCCTAGGAGAATTCTACACCTTC. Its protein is CASSSYPLGEFYTF.

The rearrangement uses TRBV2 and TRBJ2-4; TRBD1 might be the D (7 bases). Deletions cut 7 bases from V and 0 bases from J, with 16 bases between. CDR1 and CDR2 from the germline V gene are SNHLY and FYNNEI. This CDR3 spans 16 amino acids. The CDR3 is CASTAGGSVAKNIQYF. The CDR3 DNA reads TGTGCCAGCACGGCAGGGGGGTCAGTAGCCAAAAACATTCAGTACTTC. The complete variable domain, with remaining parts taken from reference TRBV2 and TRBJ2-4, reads EPEVTQTPSHQVTQMGQEVILRCVPISNHLYFYWYRQILGQKVEFLVSFYNNEISEKSEIFDDQFSVERPDGSNFTLKIRSTKLEDSAMYFCASTAGGSVAKNIQYFGAGTRLSVL.

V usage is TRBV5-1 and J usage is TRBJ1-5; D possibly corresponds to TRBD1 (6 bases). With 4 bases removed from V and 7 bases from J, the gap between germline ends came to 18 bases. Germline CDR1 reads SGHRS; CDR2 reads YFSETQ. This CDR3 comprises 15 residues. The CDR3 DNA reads TGCGCCAGCAGCCCTGGCGGCCAGGGGAGACAGCCCCAGCATTTT. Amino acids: CASSPGGQGRQPQHF.

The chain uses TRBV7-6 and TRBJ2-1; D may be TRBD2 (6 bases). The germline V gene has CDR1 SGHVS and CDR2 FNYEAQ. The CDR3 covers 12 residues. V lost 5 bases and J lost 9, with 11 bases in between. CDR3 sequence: CASSERRGEQFF. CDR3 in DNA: TGTGCCAGCAGCGAAAGGAGGGGTGAGCAGTTCTTC.

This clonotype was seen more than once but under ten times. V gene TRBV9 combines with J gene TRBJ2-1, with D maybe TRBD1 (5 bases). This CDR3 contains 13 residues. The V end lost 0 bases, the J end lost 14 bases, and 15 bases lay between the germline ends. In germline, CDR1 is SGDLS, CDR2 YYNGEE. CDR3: CASSVDSRQGKFF. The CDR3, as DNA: TGTGCCAGCAGCGTAGACTCCCGCCAGGGAAAGTTCTTC.

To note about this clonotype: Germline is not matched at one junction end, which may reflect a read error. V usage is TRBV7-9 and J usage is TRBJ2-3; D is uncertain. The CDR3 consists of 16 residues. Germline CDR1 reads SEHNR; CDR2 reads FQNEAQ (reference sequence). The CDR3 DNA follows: TGCGCCAGCAGCTTCACAGTATTCGTTAGCACAGATACGCAGTATTTT. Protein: CASSFTVFVSTDTQYF.

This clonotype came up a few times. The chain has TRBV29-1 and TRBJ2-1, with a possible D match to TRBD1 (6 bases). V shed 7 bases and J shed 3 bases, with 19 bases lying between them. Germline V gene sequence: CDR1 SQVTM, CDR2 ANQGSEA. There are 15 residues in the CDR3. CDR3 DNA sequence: TGCAGCGGTAGGGGGTGGGCCGCAGGCTACAATGAGCAGTTCTTC. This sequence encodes CSGRGWAAGYNEQFF.

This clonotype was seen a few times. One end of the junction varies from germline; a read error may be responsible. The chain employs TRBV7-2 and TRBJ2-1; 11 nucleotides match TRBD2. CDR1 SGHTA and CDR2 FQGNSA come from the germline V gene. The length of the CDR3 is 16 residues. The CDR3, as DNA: TGTGCCAGCAGCTTAGCGCGACTAGCGGGGTACAATGGGCAGTTCTTC. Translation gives CASSLARLAGYNGQFF.

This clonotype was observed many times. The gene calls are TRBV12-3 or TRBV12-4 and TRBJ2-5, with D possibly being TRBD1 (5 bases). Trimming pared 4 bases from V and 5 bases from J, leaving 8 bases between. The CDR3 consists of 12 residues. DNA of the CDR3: TGTGCCAGCAGTTCAGGGTCGGAGACCCAGTACTTC. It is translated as CASSSGSETQYF.

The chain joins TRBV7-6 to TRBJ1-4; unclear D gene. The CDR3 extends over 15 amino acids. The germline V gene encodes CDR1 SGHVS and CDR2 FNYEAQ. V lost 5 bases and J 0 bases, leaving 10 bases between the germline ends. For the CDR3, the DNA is TGTGCCAGCAGCGGCCGGGCCGCAACTAATGAAAAACTGTTTTTT. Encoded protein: CASSGRAATNEKLFF.

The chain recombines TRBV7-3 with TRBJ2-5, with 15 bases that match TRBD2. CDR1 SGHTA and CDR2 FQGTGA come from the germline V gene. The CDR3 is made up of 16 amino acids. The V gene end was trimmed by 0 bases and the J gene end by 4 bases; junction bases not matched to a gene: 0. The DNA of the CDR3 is TGTGCCAGCAGCTTAACGGGACTAGCGGGGGGAGAGACCCAGTACTTC. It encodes CASSLTGLAGGETQYF.

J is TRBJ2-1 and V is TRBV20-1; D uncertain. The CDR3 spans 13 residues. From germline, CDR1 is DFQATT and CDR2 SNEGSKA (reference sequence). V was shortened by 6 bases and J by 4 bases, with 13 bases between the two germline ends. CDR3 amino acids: CSAPLPGYNEQFF. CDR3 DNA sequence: TGCAGTGCCCCTCTCCCCGGTTACAATGAGCAGTTCTTC.

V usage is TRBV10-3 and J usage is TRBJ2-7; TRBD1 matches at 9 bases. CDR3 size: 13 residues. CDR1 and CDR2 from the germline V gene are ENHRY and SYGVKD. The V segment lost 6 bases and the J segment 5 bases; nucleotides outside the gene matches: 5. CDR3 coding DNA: TGTGCCATCAGCGGGACAGGGTTTAACGAGCAGTACTTC. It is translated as CAISGTGFNEQYF.

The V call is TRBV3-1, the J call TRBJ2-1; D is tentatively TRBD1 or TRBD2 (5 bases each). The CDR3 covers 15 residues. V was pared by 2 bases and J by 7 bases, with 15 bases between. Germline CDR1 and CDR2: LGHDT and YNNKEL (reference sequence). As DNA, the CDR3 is TGTGCCAGCAGCCAAACTCGGGACCTCTGGAATGAGCAGTTCTTC. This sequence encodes CASSQTRDLWNEQFF.

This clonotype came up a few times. CDR3 nucleotide sequence: TGCAGCGTTTACGGCCCAGACCCAGAGACCCAGTACTTC. This translates into CSVYGPDPETQYF. The rearrangement links TRBV29-1 to TRBJ2-5; D remains unclear. This CDR3 has 13 amino acids. Germline CDR1 SQVTM, CDR2 ANQGSEA. V was pared by 5 bases and J by 4 bases, with 14 bases between.

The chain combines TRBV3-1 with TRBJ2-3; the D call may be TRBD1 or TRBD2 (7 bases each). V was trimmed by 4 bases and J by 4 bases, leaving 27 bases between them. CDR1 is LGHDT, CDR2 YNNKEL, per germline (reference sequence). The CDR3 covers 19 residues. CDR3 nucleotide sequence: TGTGCCAGCAGCCCTGCGGCCCGAGCGGGGAGGGGGCCAGCAGATACGCAGTATTTT. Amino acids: CASSPAARAGRGPADTQYF.

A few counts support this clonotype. CDR3 DNA sequence: TGTGCCAGCAGCCTGGATCATTCACAGACAGGAATGGAGACCCAGTACTTC. Residues: CASSLDHSQTGMETQYF. The chain couples TRBV4-2 to TRBJ2-5, with D perhaps matching TRBD1 (6 bases). Germline V lookup: CDR1 LGHNA, CDR2 YNFKEQ. V was trimmed by 4 bases and J by 5 bases, leaving 23 bases between them. The length of the CDR3 is 17 residues.

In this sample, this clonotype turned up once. For the CDR3, the DNA is TGTGCCAGCAGCTTAATGCGGTCCTACGAGCAGTACTTC. As protein: CASSLMRSYEQYF. V usage is TRBV7-2 and J usage is TRBJ2-5; no reliable D call. The end of the DNA aligns better with TRBJ2-7, so the J call may be wrong. The CDR3 sequence is 13 residues long. Germline CDR1 SGHTA, CDR2 FQGNSA.

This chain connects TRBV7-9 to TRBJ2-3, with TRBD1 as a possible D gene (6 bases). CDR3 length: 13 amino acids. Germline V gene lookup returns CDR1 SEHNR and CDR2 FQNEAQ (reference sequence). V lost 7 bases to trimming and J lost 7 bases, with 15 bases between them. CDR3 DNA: TGTGCCAGCACCGGGGACATTTTTTATACGCAGTATTTT. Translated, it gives CASTGDIFYTQYF.

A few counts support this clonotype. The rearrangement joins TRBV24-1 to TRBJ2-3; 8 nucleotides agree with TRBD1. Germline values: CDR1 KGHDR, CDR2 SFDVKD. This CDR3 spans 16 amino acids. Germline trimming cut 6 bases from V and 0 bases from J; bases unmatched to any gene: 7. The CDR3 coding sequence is TGTGCCACCAGTTCAACGGGACAGGCTAGCACAGATACGCAGTATTTT. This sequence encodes CATSSTGQASTDTQYF.

The chain's CDR3 is CASNGRTSADNEQFF. CDR3 DNA sequence: TGTGCCAGCAACGGCAGGACTAGCGCAGACAATGAGCAGTTCTTC. The rearrangement links TRBV2 to TRBJ2-1; TRBD2 matches at 9 bases. This CDR3 is 15 amino acids long. Trimming at V came to 7 bases and at J to 5 bases, leaving 9 bases not matched to a gene. The V gene's germline CDR1 is SNHLY and CDR2 FYNNEI.

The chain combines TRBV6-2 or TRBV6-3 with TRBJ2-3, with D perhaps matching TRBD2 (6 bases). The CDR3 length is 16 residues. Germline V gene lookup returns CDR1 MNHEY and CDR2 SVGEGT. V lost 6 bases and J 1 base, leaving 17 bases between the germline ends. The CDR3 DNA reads TGTGCCAGCAGACGGAGATGGCGGGGCCGCACAGATACGCAGTATTTT. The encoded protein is CASRRRWRGRTDTQYF.

CDR3 DNA sequence: TGCAGTGCTCCAGACGGGGTTGGGCAGTCGGGGCGGCCCCAGCATTTT. It translates to CSAPDGVGQSGRPQHF. This chain links TRBV20-1 with TRBJ1-5; a weak D match, TRBD1 (5 bases). Germline V gene sequence: CDR1 DFQATT, CDR2 SNEGSKA (reference sequence). This CDR3 has 16 amino acids. Trimming cost V 5 bases and J 9 bases, with 26 bases left between them.

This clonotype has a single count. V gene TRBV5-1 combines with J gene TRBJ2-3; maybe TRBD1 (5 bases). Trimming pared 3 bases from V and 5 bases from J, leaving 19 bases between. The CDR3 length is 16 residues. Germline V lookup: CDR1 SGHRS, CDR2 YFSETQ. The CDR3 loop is CASSWTLDLQGDTQYF. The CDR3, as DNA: TGCGCCAGCAGCTGGACATTGGACCTCCAGGGAGATACGCAGTATTTT.

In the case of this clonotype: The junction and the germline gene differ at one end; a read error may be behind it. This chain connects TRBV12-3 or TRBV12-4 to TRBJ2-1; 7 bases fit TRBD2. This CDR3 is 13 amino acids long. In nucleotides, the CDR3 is TGTGCCAACAGTTTAGGCGGGAGCGGGGTGCAGTTCTTC. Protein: CANSLGGSGVQFF.

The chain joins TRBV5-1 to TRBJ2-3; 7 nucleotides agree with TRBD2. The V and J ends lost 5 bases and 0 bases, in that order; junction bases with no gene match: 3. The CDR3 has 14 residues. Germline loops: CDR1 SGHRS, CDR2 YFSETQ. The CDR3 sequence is CASRLSGSTDTQYF. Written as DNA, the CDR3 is TGCGCCAGCAGACTTAGCGGGAGCACAGATACGCAGTATTTT.

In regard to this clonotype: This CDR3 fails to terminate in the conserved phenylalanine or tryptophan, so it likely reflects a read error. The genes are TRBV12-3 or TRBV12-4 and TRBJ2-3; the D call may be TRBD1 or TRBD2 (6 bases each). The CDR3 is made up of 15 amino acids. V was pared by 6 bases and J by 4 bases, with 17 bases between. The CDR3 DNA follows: TGTGCCAGCAGCTTACAGGGACTCTCATCAGATACGCAGTATTCT. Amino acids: CASSLQGLSSDTQYS.

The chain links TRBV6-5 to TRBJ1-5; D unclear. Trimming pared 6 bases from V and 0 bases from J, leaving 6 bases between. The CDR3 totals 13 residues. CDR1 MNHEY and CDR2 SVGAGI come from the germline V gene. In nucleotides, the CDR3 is TGTGCCAGCAGGACTGATAGCAATCAGCCCCAGCATTTT. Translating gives CASRTDSNQPQHF.

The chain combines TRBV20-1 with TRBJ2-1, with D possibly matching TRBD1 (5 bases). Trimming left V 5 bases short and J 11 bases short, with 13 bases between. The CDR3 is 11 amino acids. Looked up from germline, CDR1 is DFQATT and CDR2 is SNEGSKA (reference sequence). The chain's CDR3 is CSARRDEKQFF. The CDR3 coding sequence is TGCAGTGCTCGCAGGGATGAGAAGCAGTTCTTC.

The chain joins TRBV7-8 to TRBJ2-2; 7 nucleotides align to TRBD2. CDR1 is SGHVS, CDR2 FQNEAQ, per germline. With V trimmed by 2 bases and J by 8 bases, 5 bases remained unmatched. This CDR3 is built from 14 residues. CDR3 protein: CASSLSGTTGELFF. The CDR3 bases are TGTGCCAGCAGCTTATCCGGGACTACAGGGGAGCTGTTTTTT.